The 26 T cell receptor beta chains listed next were all sequenced from one sample in a study of beta chain features in type 1 diabetes. Findings and limits, study-wide: Shorter TCRB CDR3s, moderately but significantly so, were found in Type 1 diabetes patients in all four CD4+ subsets.

Since all of the isolated RNA was reverse transcribed, expressed TCRB transcripts were what got sequenced. Profiled with immunoSEQ multiplex PCR; TCRdb holds only in-frame clones, not every one. Among about 300,000 clones listed, 13% were seen once. These receptors have no known antigen. The sequenced material came from naive CD4+ T cells from blood. Every receptor here comes from a woman aged 18-29 years with type 1 diabetes.

J is TRBJ2-1 and V is TRBV7-8, with D perhaps TRBD2 (5 bases). This CDR3 has 16 residues. Per the germline V gene, CDR1 is SGHVS and CDR2 is FQNEAQ. V lost 5 bases and J lost 0, with 14 bases in between. Written as DNA, the CDR3 is TGTGCCAGCAGCCTCCGGACTGAAAGCTCCTACAATGAGCAGTTCTTC. This translates into CASSLRTESSYNEQFF.

The rearrangement joins TRBV5-6 to TRBJ1-1; TRBD1 matches at 7 bases. The germline CDR1 and CDR2 sequences are SGHDT and YYEEEE. The trim removed 4 bases at V and 3 bases at J, leaving 6 bases unmatched. The length of the CDR3 is 14 residues. CDR3 sequence reads: CASSPGQVDTEAFF. The CDR3 DNA reads TGTGCCAGCAGCCCAGGACAGGTTGACACTGAAGCTTTCTTT.

This clone has a handful of counts. The gene calls are TRBV30 and TRBJ2-7; tentatively, D is TRBD2 (6 bases). This CDR3 has 13 residues. Trimming cost V 0 bases and J 6 bases, with 12 bases left between them. Germline V CDR1 and CDR2: GTSNPN, SVGIG (reference sequence). The CDR3 spells CAWSVGRGGEQYF. The DNA of the CDR3 is TGTGCCTGGAGTGTCGGGCGGGGAGGCGAGCAGTACTTC. Variable domain in full (rest from reference TRBV30 and TRBJ2-7): SQTIHQWPATLVQPVGSPLSLECTVEGTSNPNLYWYRQAAGRGLQLLFYSVGIGQISSEVPQNLSASRPQDRQFILSSKKLLLSDSGFYLCAWSVGRGGEQYFGPGTRLTVT.

This clone was counted only a few times. This sequence joins TRBV6-5 and TRBJ2-7; D is unresolved. Germline values: CDR1 MNHEY, CDR2 SVGAGI. This CDR3 is built from 16 residues. V was trimmed by 0 bases and J by 0 bases, leaving 12 bases between them. For the CDR3, the DNA is TGTGCCAGCAGTTACTCCTCGTCCCGGAGCTCCTACGAGCAGTACGTC. Protein sequence: CASSYSSSRSSYEQYV.

V gene TRBV12-5 combines with J gene TRBJ2-6; D is possibly TRBD2 (5 bases). Trimming removed 3 bases from V and 4 bases from J, with 10 bases in between. CDR3 size: 15 residues. CDR1 is LGHNT, CDR2 FRNRAP, per germline. CDR3 protein: CASGLLGAGANVLTF. The CDR3 nucleotides read TGTGCTAGTGGTTTACTGGGAGCGGGGGCCAACGTCCTGACTTTC. The full variable domain, rest sourced from reference TRBV12-5 and TRBJ2-6, is DARVTQTPRHKVTEMGQEVTMRCQPILGHNTVFWYRQTMMQGLELLAYFRNRAPLDDSGMPKDRFSAEMPDATLATLKIQPSEPRDSAVYFCASGLLGAGANVLTFGAGSRLTVL.

Only a few counts were recorded for this clone. The chain links TRBV5-1 to TRBJ2-5; no firm D call. Germline assignment: CDR1 SGHRS and CDR2 YFSETQ. This CDR3 is 15 amino acids long. Trimming shortened V by 2 bases and J by 1 base, and 12 bases separated the two germline ends. The CDR3: CASSLTVFSQETQYF. The CDR3 region has the DNA TGCGCCAGCAGCTTAACAGTCTTTTCCCAAGAGACCCAGTACTTC.

This chain uses TRBV29-1 with TRBJ2-3, with D possibly TRBD2 on 6 matching bases. The CDR3 has 15 residues. Germline V gene lookup returns CDR1 SQVTM and CDR2 ANQGSEA. V was pared by 1 base and J by 0 bases, with 11 bases between. The CDR3 DNA reads TGCAGCGTTGAAGTGTTCGGGGGTAGCACAGATACGCAGTATTTT. This translates into CSVEVFGGSTDTQYF.

The gene calls are TRBV9 and TRBJ2-7; the match to TRBD2 covers 11 bases. Unmatched junction bases numbered 8, after V lost 0 bases and J lost 3 bases. The CDR3 has 17 residues. Germline V CDR1 and CDR2: SGDLS, YYNGEE. The CDR3 DNA reads as TGTGCCAGCAGCGTAGATCGTGGGACTAGCGGCTACTACGAGCAGTACTTC. Protein sequence: CASSVDRGTSGYYEQYF.

V and J are TRBV27 and TRBJ2-5; a possible D gene is TRBD2 (6 bases). Looked up from germline, CDR1 is MNHEY and CDR2 is SMNVEV (reference sequence). The germline V and J ends were trimmed by 6 bases and 5 bases, with 19 bases remaining between them. This CDR3 is built from 15 residues. DNA of the CDR3: TGTGCCAGCAGGCGACCCGGGCCCGCGGGGGAGACCCAGTACTTC. Its protein is CASRRPGPAGETQYF.

The rearrangement links TRBV5-1 to TRBJ1-4; D is unclear. The V end was cut by 5 bases, the J end by 6 bases, with 14 bases between. Germline V gives CDR1 SGHRS, CDR2 YFSETQ. This CDR3 has 14 residues. CDR3 coding DNA: TGCGCCAGCAGACCTTCGACAAGAGATGAAAAACTGTTTTTT. Its protein is CASRPSTRDEKLFF. Using reference TRBV5-1 and TRBJ1-4 for the parts outside the CDR3, the full variable domain is KAGVTQTPRYLIKTRGQQVTLSCSPISGHRSVSWYQQTPGQGLQFLFEYFSETQRNKGNFPGRFSGRQFSNSRSEMNVSTLELGDSALYLCASRPSTRDEKLFFGSGTQLSVL.

The rearrangement joins TRBV5-1 to TRBJ2-7; TRBD1 matches 12 bases. This CDR3 is built from 15 residues. Germline values: CDR1 SGHRS, CDR2 YFSETQ. V lost 0 bases, J lost 3 bases, and 1 base stayed unmatched. The CDR3 DNA follows: TGCGCCAGCAGCTTGGGGGACAGGGGGCACTACGAGCAGTACTTC. It codes for CASSLGDRGHYEQYF.

The genes are TRBV5-1 and TRBJ2-1; 12 bases map to TRBD2. The CDR3 loop spans 17 amino acids. Looked up from germline, CDR1 is SGHRS and CDR2 is YFSETQ. The ends lost 5 bases at V and 9 bases at J; junction bases unmatched: 15. The CDR3 is CASSLPPLAGGPREQFF. DNA for the CDR3: TGCGCCAGCAGTTTGCCCCCTCTAGCGGGAGGGCCCCGTGAGCAGTTCTTC. The variable domain in full, completed from reference TRBV5-1 and TRBJ2-1, reads KAGVTQTPRYLIKTRGQQVTLSCSPISGHRSVSWYQQTPGQGLQFLFEYFSETQRNKGNFPGRFSGRQFSNSRSEMNVSTLELGDSALYLCASSLPPLAGGPREQFFGPGTRLTVL.

The rearrangement uses TRBV5-4 and TRBJ2-5, with TRBD2 matching over 8 bases. Per the germline V gene, CDR1 is SGHNT and CDR2 is YYREEE (reference sequence). This CDR3 has 14 amino acids. Trimming took 1 base from V and 4 from J; bases not matched to a gene: 3. The CDR3 DNA reads as TGTGCCAGCAGCTTGCGGGGGGGAGGAGAGACCCAGTACTTC. Protein sequence: CASSLRGGGETQYF.

The chain employs TRBV10-3 and TRBJ1-5; no definite D call. The CDR3 length is 14 residues. Germline V CDR1 and CDR2: ENHRY, SYGVKD. Trimming took 3 bases from V and 9 from J, leaving 15 bases between them. The CDR3 sequence: CAISEGSPGRPQHF. The CDR3 DNA reads TGTGCCATCAGTGAAGGATCACCGGGTCGGCCCCAGCATTTT.

The chain recombines TRBV7-2 with TRBJ2-3, with D possibly TRBD2 on 6 matching bases. V gave up 5 bases and J gave up 5 bases, with 8 bases separating them. The CDR3 loop spans 12 amino acids. Germline CDR1 and CDR2: SGHTA and FQGNSA. The CDR3 protein is CASSPSEDTQYF. The CDR3 DNA follows: TGTGCCAGCAGCCCTAGCGAAGATACGCAGTATTTT.

This clone was picked up a small number of times. In nucleotides, the CDR3 is TGCAGCGTTGAGCGGGACAGAAAAGAGACCCAGTACTTC. Protein: CSVERDRKETQYF. This chain links TRBV29-1 with TRBJ2-5, with D perhaps TRBD1 (7 bases). The CDR3 has 13 amino acids. The V end lost 3 bases, the J end lost 3 bases, and 11 bases lay between the germline ends. CDR1 and CDR2 (germline): SQVTM, ANQGSEA.

The chain recombines TRBV30 with TRBJ1-2; D call uncertain. V lost 3 bases and J 2 bases, leaving 13 bases between the germline ends. The CDR3 covers 14 residues. Germline lookup yields CDR1 GTSNPN and CDR2 SVGIG (reference sequence). In DNA form, the CDR3 reads TGTGCCTGGAGCCCTAAAGGCGGGAACTATGGCTACACCTTC. Translating gives CAWSPKGGNYGYTF.

This clone was counted a few times. This chain connects TRBV19 to TRBJ2-7; the match to TRBD2 covers 14 bases. Per the germline V gene, CDR1 is LNHDA and CDR2 is SQIVND (reference sequence). Germline trimming cut 4 bases from V and 2 bases from J; bases unmatched to any gene: 4. CDR3 size: 16 residues. CDR3 amino acids: CASSKGTSGSPYEQYF. As DNA, the CDR3 is TGTGCCAGTAGTAAAGGGACTAGCGGGAGTCCCTACGAGCAGTACTTC.

The genes are TRBV25-1 and TRBJ2-3; D is possibly TRBD2 (5 bases). V lost 4 bases, J lost 1 base, and 12 bases lay in between. This CDR3 is built from 15 residues. CDR1 is MGHDK and CDR2 is SYGVNS in the germline V gene. The CDR3 DNA reads as TGTGCCAGCAGTGGAGTCAAAGCGGGCACAGATACGCAGTATTTT. As protein: CASSGVKAGTDTQYF. Full variable domain (outside the CDR3, taken from reference TRBV25-1 and TRBJ2-3): EADIYQTPRYLVIGTGKKITLECSQTMGHDKMYWYQQDPGMELHLIHYSYGVNSTEKGDLSSESTVSRIRTEHFPLTLESARPSHTSQYLCASSGVKAGTDTQYFGPGTRLTVL.

This clone has only a few counts. The chain has TRBV5-1 and TRBJ2-5; D is undetermined. Germline V CDR1 and CDR2: SGHRS, YFSETQ. Trimming removed 0 bases from V and 2 bases from J, with 8 bases in between. This CDR3 is 14 amino acids long. In DNA form, the CDR3 reads TGCGCCAGCAGCTTGGAGCGCGGACAAGAGACCCAGTACTTC. It is translated as CASSLERGQETQYF.

This clone has a handful of counts. The chain is built from TRBV28 and TRBJ1-5; the D is unclear. The ends were cut back, 3 bases at V and 7 bases at J, with 10 bases in the middle. The CDR3 has 13 residues. Looked up from germline, CDR1 is MDHEN and CDR2 is SYDVKM. CDR3 in amino acids: CASSLENGQPQHF. The DNA for the CDR3 is TGTGCCAGCAGTTTGGAGAACGGGCAGCCCCAGCATTTT.

The rearrangement links TRBV4-1 to TRBJ2-7; D is perhaps TRBD2 (5 bases). In germline, CDR1 is MGHRA, CDR2 YSYEKL. The ends were cut back, 2 bases at V and 6 bases at J, with 8 bases in the middle. This CDR3 has 12 amino acids. This chain's CDR3 is CASSQPRGEQYF. As DNA, the CDR3 is TGCGCCAGCAGCCAACCCCGGGGCGAGCAGTACTTC.

This clone was counted a few times. The chain combines TRBV4-3 with TRBJ2-1; D not resolved. The length of the CDR3 is 15 residues. Trimming stripped 1 base from V and 2 bases from J, with 9 bases between. The germline CDR1 and CDR2 sequences are LGHNA and YSLEER. The DNA for the CDR3 is TGCGCCAGCAGCCAAGGTTATGTCCCCTACAATGAGCAGTTCTTC. Its protein is CASSQGYVPYNEQFF.

The chain has TRBV12-5 and TRBJ2-3, with D perhaps matching TRBD1 (5 bases). V was shortened by 2 bases and J by 6 bases, with 9 bases between the two germline ends. CDR1 LGHNT and CDR2 FRNRAP come from the germline V gene. The CDR3 loop spans 13 amino acids. Written as DNA, the CDR3 is TGTGCTAGTGGTTTGATAGGGGTGGATACGCAGTATTTT. This sequence encodes CASGLIGVDTQYF.

This chain links TRBV29-1 with TRBJ2-5, with TRBD1 matching 10 bases. CDR1 and CDR2 (germline): SQVTM, ANQGSEA. This CDR3 has 14 amino acids. V dropped 6 bases and J dropped 2; count of bases not matched to a gene: 6. The CDR3 protein is CSVADRGVQETQYF. CDR3 nucleotide sequence: TGCAGCGTGGCGGACAGGGGGGTACAAGAGACCCAGTACTTC. Combining the CDR3 with reference TRBV29-1 and TRBJ2-5 gives the whole variable domain SAVISQKPSRDICQRGTSLTIQCQVDSQVTMMFWYRQQPGQSLTLIATANQGSEATYESGFVIDKFPISRPNLTFSTLTVSNMSPEDSSIYLCSVADRGVQETQYFGPGTRLLVL.

The chain links TRBV29-1 to TRBJ2-1; 8 bases line up with TRBD2. CDR1 is SQVTM, CDR2 ANQGSEA, per germline. The CDR3 totals 14 residues. Trimming at V came to 5 bases and at J to 0 bases, leaving 3 bases not matched to a gene. The CDR3 here is CSVIAGYSYNEQFF. The CDR3 DNA reads TGCAGCGTTATAGCGGGGTACTCCTACAATGAGCAGTTCTTC.